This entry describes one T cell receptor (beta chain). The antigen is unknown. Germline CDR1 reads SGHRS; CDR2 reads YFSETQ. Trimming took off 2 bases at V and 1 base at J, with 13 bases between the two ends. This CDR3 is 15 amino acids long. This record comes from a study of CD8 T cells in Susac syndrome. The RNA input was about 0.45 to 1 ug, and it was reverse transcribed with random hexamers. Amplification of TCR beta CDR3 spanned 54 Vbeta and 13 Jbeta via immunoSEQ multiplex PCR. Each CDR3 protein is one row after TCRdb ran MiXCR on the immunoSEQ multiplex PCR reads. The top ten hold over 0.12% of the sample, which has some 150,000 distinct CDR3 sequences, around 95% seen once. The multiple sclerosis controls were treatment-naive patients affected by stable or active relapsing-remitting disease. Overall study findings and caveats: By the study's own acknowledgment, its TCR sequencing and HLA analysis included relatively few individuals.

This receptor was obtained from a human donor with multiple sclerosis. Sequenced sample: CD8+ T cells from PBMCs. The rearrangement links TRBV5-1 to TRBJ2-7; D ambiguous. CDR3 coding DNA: TGCGCCAGCAGCTTTACGGCACGTGGTTCCTACGAGCAGTACTTC. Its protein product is CASSFTARGSYEQYF.